These 8 T cell receptor beta chains were sequenced from one sample in a study of T-cell reconstitution after alpha-beta-depleted transplantation in children. Unique molecular identifiers were built into the TCRbeta library. MiXCR, applied by TCRdb to the PCR reads, yields one record per CDR3 protein. The profile shows about 100,000 distinct CDR3 sequences, approximately 6.9% of them singletons. The specimen was PBMCs, mostly from graft donor cells, collected 360 days after TCRalphabeta/CD19-depleted stem cell transplant. The receptors originated from a male patient between 2 and 10 years old who had a stem cell transplant for acute lymphoblastic leukemia, so the T cells may come from the graft donor.

This clonotype was observed many times. V and J are TRBV13 and TRBJ2-7, with D possibly TRBD1 on 6 matching bases. The V end was cut by 0 bases, the J end by 1 base, with 7 bases between. This CDR3 spans 14 amino acids. The germline CDR1 and CDR2 sequences are PRHDT and FYEKMQ (reference sequence). This chain's CDR3 is CASSLGRGSYEQYF. The CDR3 coding sequence is TGTGCCAGCAGCTTAGGCAGGGGTTCCTACGAGCAGTACTTC. Together with reference TRBV13 and TRBJ2-7, the CDR3 gives the full variable domain: AAGVIQSPRHLIKEKRETATLKCYPIPRHDTVYWYQQGPGQDPQFLISFYEKMQSDKGSIPDRFSAQQFSDYHSELNMSSLELGDSALYFCASSLGRGSYEQYFGPGTRLTVT.

This clonotype was seen at least ten times. The V and J genes are TRBV9 and TRBJ2-7; TRBD1 aligns across 7 bases. CDR1 and CDR2 (germline): SGDLS, YYNGEE. The V and J ends lost 4 bases and 1 base, in that order; junction bases with no gene match: 11. The CDR3 is 16 amino acids. The CDR3 here is CASSPFSGDRSYEQYF. Written as DNA, the CDR3 is TGTGCCAGCAGCCCCTTTTCAGGGGACAGATCCTACGAGCAGTACTTC.

The table lists this clonotype with a few counts. The J gene is TRBJ1-5, the V gene TRBV6-1; D ambiguous. Germline V gene data show CDR1 as MNHNS and CDR2 as SASEGT. V dropped 0 bases and J dropped 0 bases, with 12 bases sitting between them. CDR3 length equals 17 residues. The chain's CDR3 is CASSEARTLYSNQPQHF. The CDR3 DNA sequence: TGTGCCAGCAGTGAAGCTAGAACACTTTATAGCAATCAGCCCCAGCATTTT.

This clonotype occurred many times. The chain links TRBV5-1 to TRBJ2-5; a possible D gene is TRBD1 (6 bases). Germline V gene sequence: CDR1 SGHRS, CDR2 YFSETQ. The CDR3 extends over 13 amino acids. Trimming pared 2 bases from V and 5 bases from J, leaving 10 bases between. CDR3 sequence: CASSFGQKETQYF. The CDR3, as DNA: TGCGCCAGCAGCTTCGGACAGAAGGAGACCCAGTACTTC.

The chain couples TRBV24-1 to TRBJ2-5, with 7 positions matching TRBD2. In germline, CDR1 is KGHDR, CDR2 SFDVKD. V shed 7 bases, J shed 1 base, and the junction held 17 bases outside the gene matches. This CDR3 has 18 residues. The CDR3 region is CATSPHRRSGRSQETQYF. The CDR3, as DNA: TGTGCCACCAGCCCACATCGTCGTAGCGGGCGCTCCCAAGAGACCCAGTACTTC.

This clonotype was picked up many times. The chain combines TRBV7-9 with TRBJ2-1; a weak D match, TRBD2 (6 bases). Germline values: CDR1 SEHNR, CDR2 FQNEAQ (reference sequence). The length of the CDR3 is 15 residues. V shed 4 bases and J shed 4 bases, with 14 bases lying between them. CDR3 nucleotide sequence: TGTGCCAGCAGCTCCCCTCGCGGGGCATACAATGAGCAGTTCTTC. It translates to CASSSPRGAYNEQFF. The whole variable domain, filled in from reference TRBV7-9 and TRBJ2-1, reads DTGVSQNPRHKITKRGQNVTFRCDPISEHNRLYWYRQTLGQGPEFLTYFQNEAQLEKSRLLSDRFSAERPKGSFSTLEIQRTEQGDSAMYLCASSSPRGAYNEQFFGPGTRLTVL.

This clonotype showed up just a few times. The chain carries TRBV9 and TRBJ1-5, with 8 bases lining up with TRBD1. The CDR3 is made up of 15 amino acids. The ends lost 0 bases at V and 6 bases at J; junction bases unmatched: 5. CDR1 is SGDLS and CDR2 is YYNGEE in the germline V gene. This CDR3 reads CASSVGAGGSQPQHF. The CDR3 coding sequence is TGTGCCAGCAGCGTAGGGGCAGGGGGCAGTCAGCCCCAGCATTTT.

The V gene is TRBV4-1, the J gene TRBJ1-1; D possibly corresponds to TRBD1 (5 bases). Trimming stripped 2 bases from V and 1 base from J, with 11 bases between. The CDR3 has 15 amino acids. Germline CDR1 reads MGHRA; CDR2 reads YSYEKL. The CDR3 sequence: CASSQRRGKNTEAFF. As DNA, the CDR3 is TGCGCCAGCAGCCAAAGAAGGGGAAAGAACACTGAAGCTTTCTTT.